This T cell receptor (beta chain) derives from a study of T cell clones after liver transplantation. About the research overall: Standard immunosuppression, with no induction, continued until 12-24 months after transplant.

The CDR3 length is 12 residues. Deletions cut 4 bases from V and 0 bases from J, with 7 bases between. Germline V lookup: CDR1 SQVTM, CDR2 ANQGSEA. Comments on this clone: The target antigen is unknown.

Study outcomes and limitations: The donor-reactive repertoire was only partly measurable in two subjects, lacking donor cells.

Method: immunoSEQ multiplex PCR; TCRdb's copy keeps in-frame clones and lacks some. The table records roughly 65,000 clones, roughly 92% of them present only once. The sequenced sample was CD4+ T cells from blood, obtained roughly 25 months after liver transplant. The sequence derives from a human patient who received a liver transplant. Some T cells may be the graft donor's. This sequence joins TRBV29-1 and TRBJ2-7; D is unclear. In DNA form, the CDR3 reads TGCAGCGTTGGAGAGAGCTCCTACGAGCAGTACTTC. Its protein is CSVGESSYEQYF.